This is a list of T cell receptor beta chains from one sample in a study of blood T cell repertoires in COVID-19. The table came from immunoSEQ multiplex PCR; TCRdb's copy has only in-frame clones and leaves some out. The profile covers fewer than 250,000 clones, with 88% appearing a single time and roughly 2.5% taken by the ten largest. The sequencing input was peripheral blood. Every receptor here comes from an older woman with acute or convalescent COVID-19. The CDR3 runs from the conserved cysteine through the conserved F or W. D genes are given only for firm matches. Clone size is stated in some rows and not others, as once, few, many or a class when expanded.

size,V,J,D,DNA,CDR3
once,TRBV29-1,TRBJ1-3,-,TGCAGCGTCGGTCCCGACGGAGCCGCTGGAAACACCATATATTTT,CSVGPDGAAGNTIYF
-,TRBV13,TRBJ2-3,TRBD2,TGTGCCAGCAGCCCCGGCCACAGCGGGAGGGCCGACGGCACAGATACGCAGTATTTT,CASSPGHSGRADGTDTQYF
-,TRBV25-1,TRBJ1-4,-,TGTGCCAGCAGTCCCCTCCTGGGAGGGGCTCAAGAAAAACTGTTTTTT,CASSPLLGGAQEKLFF
-,TRBV6-1,TRBJ2-5,TRBD1,TGTGCCAGCAGTGCGGGACAGCAGACGAACGGATTAAAGGAGACCCAGTACTTC,CASSAGQQTNGLKETQYF
-,TRBV4-1,TRBJ1-2,-,TGCGCCAGCAGCCAAAGGGGGGGCTCTAACTATGGCTACACCTTC,CASSQRGGSNYGYTF
-,TRBV7-9,TRBJ2-5,TRBD2,TGTGCCAGCAGCTTAGGTCTAGCGGGGGGCACACAAGAGACCCAGTACTTC,CASSLGLAGGTQETQYF
-,TRBV11-2,TRBJ2-7,-,TGTGCCAGCAGCTTAGATACCGGGACACAGTTCTCCTACGAGCAGTACTTC,CASSLDTGTQFSYEQYF
-,TRBV7-2,TRBJ1-6,TRBD1,TGTGCCAGCAGCTTAGGCCTACCGGGACAGGGTTTCTTTTCACCCCTCCACTTT,CASSLGLPGQGFFSPLHF
-,TRBV15,TRBJ2-7,-,TGTGCCACCAGTAGGGGCGAGGCACCTTTCTACGAGCAGTACTTC,CATSRGEAPFYEQYF
-,TRBV25-1,TRBJ1-5,-,TGTGCCAGCAGTGAACTAACAGGGAATCAGCCCCAGCATTTT,CASSELTGNQPQHF
-,TRBV28,TRBJ1-1,-,TGTGCCAGCAGGGGGGGGGCAGGAATCACTGAAGCTTTCTTT,CASRGGAGITEAFF
few,TRBV7-9,TRBJ2-1,-,TGTGCCAGCAGCTTAGGGGGCAGCGCTACAACGCAGTTCTTC,CASSLGGSATTQFF
-,TRBV10-1,TRBJ2-3,-,TGCGCCAGCAGTGGGGGCGGAAGAACCACAGATACGCAGTATTTT,CASSGGGRTTDTQYF
-,TRBV6-2/TRBV6-3,TRBJ2-7,-,TGTGCCAGCAGTTATTCCGGTCGGTACGAGCAGTACTTC,CASSYSGRYEQYF
-,TRBV5-1,TRBJ2-5,-,TGCGCCAGCAGCCCCACACCCCAAGAGACCCAGTACTTC,CASSPTPQETQYF
-,TRBV6-2/TRBV6-3,TRBJ2-1,TRBD2,TGTGCCAGCAGTTCCCCGGGGGGGATGGGGAGGGGTCTCAGCTCCTACAATGAGCAGTTCTTC,CASSSPGGMGRGLSSYNEQFF
-,TRBV4-1,TRBJ2-3,-,TGCGCCAGCAGCCGACTGAAGTCCGCAGATACGCAGTATTTT,CASSRLKSADTQYF
once,TRBV23-1,TRBJ2-2,TRBD1,TGCGCCAGCAGTCAATCAGACAGGGAAGGGAACACCGGGGAGCTGTTTTTT,CASSQSDREGNTGELFF
-,TRBV6-2/TRBV6-3,TRBJ2-1,-,TGTGCCAGCAGTTTTAACGGGATTTACAATGAGCAGTTCTTC,CASSFNGIYNEQFF
-,TRBV6-4,TRBJ2-3,TRBD2,TGTGCCAGCAGTCCCGCCGCTAGCGGGAGGCTAGGGCAGTATTTT,CASSPAASGRLGQYF
-,TRBV5-8,TRBJ1-5,-,TGTGCCAGCAGCCCCGGGATCGCAAATCAGCCCCAGCATTTT,CASSPGIANQPQHF
-,TRBV6-2/TRBV6-3,TRBJ2-3,TRBD2,TGTGCCAGCAGTTCCCTTGATGGGAGGGCGCAGTATTTT,CASSSLDGRAQYF
-,TRBV6-2/TRBV6-3,TRBJ1-2,TRBD1,TGTGCCAGCAGTTACTCGAGGGGACAGGGGGCTTTGGATGGCTACACCTTC,CASSYSRGQGALDGYTF
-,TRBV19,TRBJ2-7,TRBD2,TGTGCCAGTAGTCTATACGGGAGGGTGAACGAGCAGTACTTC,CASSLYGRVNEQYF
-,TRBV2,TRBJ1-5,-,TGTGCCAGCAGTGACCCCATTCAGCCCCAGCATTTT,CASSDPIQPQHF
-,TRBV5-8,TRBJ1-1,-,TGTGCCAGCAGCTTGCGGGTAGGGGTCAACACTGAAGCTTTCTTT,CASSLRVGVNTEAFF
-,TRBV28,TRBJ2-2,-,TGTGCCAGCAGTTTCCCTAGCCGGACCGGGGAGCTGTTTTTT,CASSFPSRTGELFF
-,TRBV2,TRBJ1-1,TRBD1,TGTGCCAAGGGGACAGGGAATGAAGCTTTCTTT,CAKGTGNEAFF
-,TRBV6-6,TRBJ1-6,TRBD1,TGTGCCAGCAAGGACAGGGGTAATTCACCCCTCCACTTT,CASKDRGNSPLHF
-,TRBV19,TRBJ1-4,-,TGTGCCAGTAGGATACGGAGTACAACTAATGAAAAACTGTTTTTT,CASRIRSTTNEKLFF
few,TRBV5-6,TRBJ1-1,-,TGTGCCAGCAGCCACCGAGGGGGACACCCGAAAGCTTTCTTT,CASSHRGGHPKAFF
-,TRBV11-3,TRBJ2-3,TRBD1,TGTGCCAGCAGCTTCGACAGGGACACAGATACGCAGTATTTT,CASSFDRDTDTQYF
once,TRBV2,TRBJ2-3,-,TGTGCCAGCAGGGCTCGGACTACAGATACGCAGTATTTT,CASRARTTDTQYF
-,TRBV2,TRBJ2-1,-,TGTGCCAGCAGTTCACCGACTAGTCCGGGGCGGCGGTCCTACAATGAGCAGTTCTTC,CASSSPTSPGRRSYNEQFF
-,TRBV10-1,TRBJ2-7,-,TGCGCCAGCAATTCACGCGGGCTCTCCTACGAGCAGTACTTC,CASNSRGLSYEQYF
-,TRBV5-4,TRBJ2-7,-,TGTGCCAGCAGCTGGGGGGACCGGAAATACGAGCAGTACTTC,CASSWGDRKYEQYF
-,TRBV19,TRBJ1-2,TRBD1,TGTGCCAGTAGACCCGGGACAGGGCCTCTCGCCTTC,CASRPGTGPLAF
-,TRBV27,TRBJ2-3,-,TGTGCCAGCAGTTTTCTTAGTTCTAGCACAGATACGCAGTATTTT,CASSFLSSSTDTQYF
-,TRBV12-5,TRBJ1-4,TRBD1,TGTGCTAGTGGTTCCTCGACAGGGGCTAATGAAAAACTGTTTTTT,CASGSSTGANEKLFF
-,TRBV6-6,TRBJ1-1,TRBD1,TGTGCCAGCAGTTACCCTTCTGACAGGGGCTTTGGCTTT,CASSYPSDRGFGF
-,TRBV6-5,TRBJ1-1,-,TGTGCCAGCACTAAACAGCCCGGGAACACTGAAGCTTTCTTT,CASTKQPGNTEAFF
-,TRBV28,TRBJ2-7,-,TGTGCCAGCAGCGGGTTGGGCGGAGGAGGCTACGAGCAGTACTTC,CASSGLGGGGYEQYF
-,TRBV5-1,TRBJ1-1,-,TGCGCCAGCAGCTTGGATCTAGGGGGGGCTTCTGAAGCTTTCTTT,CASSLDLGGASEAFF
once,TRBV6-5,TRBJ1-5,TRBD1,TGTGCCAGCAGACTCAGACAGGGAAATACTCAGCCCCAGCATTTT,CASRLRQGNTQPQHF
-,TRBV29-1,TRBJ1-5,-,TGCAGCGTCAGGGTGAGCAATCAGCCCCAGCATTTT,CSVRVSNQPQHF
-,TRBV6-5,TRBJ1-3,-,TGTGCCAGCAGTTACTCGATCGCGGCTGCTGGAAACACCATATATTTT,CASSYSIAAAGNTIYF
-,TRBV6-6,TRBJ1-5,-,TGTGCCAGCAGTTACTGGTTCGGAGAAAATCAGCCCCAGCATTTT,CASSYWFGENQPQHF
-,TRBV5-4,TRBJ1-1,-,TGTGCCAGCAGCTTGGGGGGGCCCGGTATGAACACTGAAGCTTTCTTT,CASSLGGPGMNTEAFF
few,TRBV11-2,TRBJ2-7,-,TGTGCCAGCAGCGGGACGGGAGTTTCGTACGAGCAGTACTTC,CASSGTGVSYEQYF
-,TRBV27,TRBJ1-5,TRBD1,TGTGCCAGCAGTTCCCGGACAGGGATGGTGAATCAGCCCCAGCATTTT,CASSSRTGMVNQPQHF
-,TRBV10-2,TRBJ2-1,TRBD2,TGCGCCAGCAGCGGAGTTTCGAGAACTAGCGGGGGGCAGTTCTTC,CASSGVSRTSGGQFF
-,TRBV30,TRBJ1-1,TRBD1,TGTGCCTGGCAAACAGGGGGCACTGAAGCTTTCTTT,CAWQTGGTEAFF
-,TRBV19,TRBJ2-6,TRBD1,TGTGCCAGTAGTCCACGGGACAGGGCCTCTGGGGCCAACGTCCTGACTTTC,CASSPRDRASGANVLTF
-,TRBV18,TRBJ1-6,-,TGTGCCAGCCACATGGGAGGGTCCTATAATTCACCCCTCCACTTT,CASHMGGSYNSPLHF
-,TRBV6-6,TRBJ1-5,-,TGTGCCAGCAGTTACTCGCTGAGACAGAGCAATCAGCCCCAGCATTTT,CASSYSLRQSNQPQHF